This TCR beta chain was identified in a study of post-analysis software for immune sequencing data. Study observations and caveats: The five TRBV segments detected at higher frequency in patients than in controls included TRBV5-6, TRBV5-1 and TRBV20-1.

Prepared TCR beta cDNA libraries contained unique molecular identifiers. TCRdb used MiXCR to reprocess the PCR reads, holding one entry per CDR3 protein. The sample includes roughly 870,000 distinct CDR3 sequences, roughly 50% seen only once; the top ten take 4.6%. Note on this clonotype: Its antigen is undetermined.

The V and J ends lost 0 bases and 2 bases respectively, with 8 bases between them. Per germline, CDR1 SGDLS and CDR2 YYNGEE. The CDR3 runs 14 residues. The specimen was blood. This sequence was found in a girl between 5 and 17 years old with multiple sclerosis. The rearrangement links TRBV9 to TRBJ1-2, with no clear D. The CDR3: CASSVERGNYGYTF. The CDR3 DNA reads TGTGCCAGCAGCGTAGAGAGAGGGAACTATGGCTACACCTTC.